These 12 T cell receptor beta chains originate from one sample sequenced in a study of blood T cell repertoires in COVID-19 (dated by TCRdb to 2020 to 2021). Library generation was performed with the immunoSEQ multiplex PCR assay. This immuneACCESS table, as held by TCRdb, lists in-frame sequences with V and J called but not all clones. Of the missing ones, under half trace to an unresolved V gene in checked studies; the others have no known cause. A total of 60,000 to 65,000 clones appear in this sample, approximately 81% of them only once. In total, the top ten clones hold about 15% of the sample. The material sequenced was peripheral blood. The receptors come from a man between 60 and 75 years old with COVID-19, enrolled during active disease.

The chain's CDR3 is CASSFAGGAGYEQYF. The CDR3 nucleotides are TGTGCCAGCAGCTTTGCCGGGGGGGCGGGGTACGAGCAGTACTTC. The V call is TRBV7-2, the J call TRBJ2-7; TRBD2 agrees at 8 bases. The V segment lost 3 bases and the J segment 4 bases; nucleotides outside the gene matches: 8. Germline V gene data show CDR1 as SGHTA and CDR2 as FQGNSA. This CDR3 is built from 15 residues.

The chain uses TRBV2 and TRBJ1-6, with D uncertain. Trimming took off 7 bases at V and 7 bases at J, with 11 bases between the two ends. The CDR3 is made up of 13 amino acids. The germline V gene has CDR1 SNHLY and CDR2 FYNNEI. CDR3 nucleotides: TGTGCCAGCATGGTAATGACAAATTCACCCCTCCACTTT. Amino acid sequence: CASMVMTNSPLHF.

The chain links TRBV3-1 (or the pseudogene TRBV3-2) to TRBJ1-2; D is unclear. Germline V gene sequence: CDR1 LGHDT, CDR2 YNNKEL (reference sequence). Between the trimmed V and J ends, which lost 0 bases and 5 bases, there was a span of 13 bases. The CDR3 has 15 amino acids. CDR3 residues: CASSQDRRSLYGYTF. The CDR3 DNA is TGTGCCAGCAGCCAAGATAGGAGGAGTCTATATGGCTACACCTTC.

The chain employs TRBV3-1 (or the pseudogene TRBV3-2) and TRBJ2-1; 8 nucleotides line up with TRBD2. CDR1 is LGHDT, CDR2 YNNKEL, per germline (reference sequence). This CDR3 contains 17 residues. Germline trimming cut 3 bases from V and 9 bases from J; bases unmatched to any gene: 16. DNA for the CDR3: TGTGCCAGCAGCCATTTAAACGGGAGGCAGGCGGGGGGTGAGCAGTTCTTC. Translated: CASSHLNGRQAGGEQFF.

V is TRBV5-1 and J is TRBJ2-7, with unresolved D. V lost 4 bases, J lost 2 bases, and 13 bases lay in between. CDR1 SGHRS and CDR2 YFSETQ come from the germline V gene. This CDR3 region has 14 residues. The CDR3 spells CASSPGFAPYEQYF. CDR3 DNA: TGCGCCAGCAGCCCCGGTTTCGCACCCTACGAGCAGTACTTC.

CDR3 region: CASSTPLIPNYGYTF. The CDR3 nucleotides are TGTGCCAGTAGTACCCCACTTATTCCTAACTATGGCTACACCTTC. The gene calls are TRBV19 and TRBJ1-2; no clear D gene. The CDR3 extends over 15 amino acids. Trimming shortened V by 4 bases and J by 0 bases, and 12 bases separated the two germline ends. Germline lookup yields CDR1 LNHDA and CDR2 SQIVND (reference sequence).

The chain uses TRBV24-1 and TRBJ1-2; D ambiguous. The CDR3 has 13 residues. V gave up 5 bases and J gave up 3 bases, with 9 bases separating them. Germline CDR1 KGHDR, CDR2 SFDVKD. CDR3 bases: TGTGCCACCAGTGGAGGCACCTACTATGGCTACACCTTC. Protein: CATSGGTYYGYTF.

In this sample, this clone turned up once. CDR3 sequence: CASSPPGGRQTQYF. CDR3 bases: TGTGCCAGCAGCCCGCCTGGGGGGAGACAGACCCAGTACTTC. This chain uses TRBV7-2 with TRBJ2-5; D possibly corresponds to TRBD2 (6 bases). The V gene's germline CDR1 is SGHTA and CDR2 FQGNSA. This CDR3 has 14 amino acids. The V end lost 5 bases, the J end lost 6 bases, and 16 bases lay between the germline ends.

CDR3 sequence reads: CVRSLRMRRRGLFSNQPQHF. The DNA of the CDR3 is TGTGTCAGAAGCTTACGGATGCGCCGGCGGGGGCTGTTTAGCAATCAGCCCCAGCATTTT. The J gene is TRBJ1-5, the V gene TRBV7-5. TRBV7-5 corresponds to a pseudogene. This CDR3 is 20 amino acids long.

The chain combines TRBV19 with TRBJ2-2; 8 positions match TRBD2. J was trimmed by 4 bases and V by 5 bases; bases with no gene match: 3. The CDR3 consists of 14 residues. Germline V gene data show CDR1 as LNHDA and CDR2 as SQIVND (reference sequence). The CDR3 spells CASSERGSTGELFF. The CDR3 DNA is TGTGCCAGTAGTGAGCGGGGGTCCACCGGGGAGCTGTTTTTT.

In DNA form, the CDR3 reads TGTGCCAGCAGCCAAACGGACAGTAATTCACCCCTCCACTTT. It yields the protein CASSQTDSNSPLHF. This rearrangement joins TRBV3-1 (or the pseudogene TRBV3-2) to TRBJ1-6, with a tentative D call TRBD1 (6 bases). This CDR3 spans 14 amino acids. Per the germline V gene, CDR1 is LGHDT and CDR2 is YNNKEL (reference sequence). V lost 2 bases and J lost 6, with 8 bases in between.

The rearrangement joins TRBV6-5 to TRBJ1-3; 7 bases line up with TRBD1. Trimming cost V 6 bases and J 6 bases; bases outside gene matches: 5. This CDR3 spans 13 amino acids. CDR1 is MNHEY and CDR2 is SVGAGI in the germline V gene. The chain's CDR3 is CASRLTGSNTIYF. CDR3 bases: TGTGCCAGCAGGTTGACAGGGTCAAACACCATATATTTT.